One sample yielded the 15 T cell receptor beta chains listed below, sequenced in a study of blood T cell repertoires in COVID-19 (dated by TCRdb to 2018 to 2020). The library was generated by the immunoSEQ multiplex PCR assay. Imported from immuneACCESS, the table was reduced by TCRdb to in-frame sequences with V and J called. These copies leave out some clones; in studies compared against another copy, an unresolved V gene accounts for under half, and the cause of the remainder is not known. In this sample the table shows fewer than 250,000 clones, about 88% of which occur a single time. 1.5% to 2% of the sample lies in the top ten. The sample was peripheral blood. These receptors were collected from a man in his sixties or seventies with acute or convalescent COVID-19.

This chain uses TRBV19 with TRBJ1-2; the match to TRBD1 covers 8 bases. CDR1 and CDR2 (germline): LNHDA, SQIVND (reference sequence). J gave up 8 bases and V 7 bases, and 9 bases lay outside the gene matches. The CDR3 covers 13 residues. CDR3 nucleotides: TGTGCCAGTACCTCCCAGGGGGCTAGAGGCTACACCTTC. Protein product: CASTSQGARGYTF.

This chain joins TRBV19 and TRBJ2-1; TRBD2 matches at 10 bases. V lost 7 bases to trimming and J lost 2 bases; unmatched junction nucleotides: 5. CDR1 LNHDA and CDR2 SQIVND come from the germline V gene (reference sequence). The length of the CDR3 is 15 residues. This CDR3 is CASTSGTSAYNEQFF. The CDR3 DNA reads TGTGCCAGTACTTCCGGGACTAGCGCCTACAATGAGCAGTTCTTC. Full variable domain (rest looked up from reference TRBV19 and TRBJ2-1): DGGITQSPKYLFRKEGQNVTLSCEQNLNHDAMYWYRQDPGQGLRLIYYSQIVNDFQKGDIAEGYSVSREKKESFPLTVTSAQKNPTAFYLCASTSGTSAYNEQFFGPGTRLTVL.

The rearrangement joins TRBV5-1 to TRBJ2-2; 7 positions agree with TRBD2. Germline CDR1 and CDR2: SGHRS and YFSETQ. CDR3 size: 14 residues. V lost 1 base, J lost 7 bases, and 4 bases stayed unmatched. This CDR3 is CASSLRTSGGELFF. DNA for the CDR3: TGCGCCAGCAGCTTGAGGACTAGTGGCGGGGAGCTGTTTTTT.

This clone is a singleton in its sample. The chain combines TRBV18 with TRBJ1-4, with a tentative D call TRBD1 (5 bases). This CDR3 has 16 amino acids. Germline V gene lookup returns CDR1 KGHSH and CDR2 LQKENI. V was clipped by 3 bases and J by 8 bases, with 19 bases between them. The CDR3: CASSPSAQGLGEKLFF. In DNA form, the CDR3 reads TGTGCCAGCTCACCCTCTGCCCAGGGTTTGGGGGAAAAACTGTTTTTT.

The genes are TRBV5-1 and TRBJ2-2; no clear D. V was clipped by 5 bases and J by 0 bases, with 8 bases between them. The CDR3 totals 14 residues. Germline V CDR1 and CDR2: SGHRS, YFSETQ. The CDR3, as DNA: TGCGCCAGCAGATATCTAGCGAACACCGGGGAGCTGTTTTTT. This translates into CASRYLANTGELFF.

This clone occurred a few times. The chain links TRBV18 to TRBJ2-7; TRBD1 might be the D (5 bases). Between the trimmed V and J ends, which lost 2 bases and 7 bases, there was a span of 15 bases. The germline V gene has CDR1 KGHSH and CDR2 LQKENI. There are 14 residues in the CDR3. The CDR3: CASSPEQVSGEQYF. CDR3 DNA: TGTGCCAGCTCACCAGAACAGGTTTCGGGTGAGCAGTACTTC. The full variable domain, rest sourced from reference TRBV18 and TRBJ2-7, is NAGVMQNPRHLVRRRGQEARLRCSPMKGHSHVYWYRQLPEEGLKFMVYLQKENIIDESGMPKERFSAEFPKEGPSILRIQQVVRGDSAAYFCASSPEQVSGEQYFGPGTRLTVT.

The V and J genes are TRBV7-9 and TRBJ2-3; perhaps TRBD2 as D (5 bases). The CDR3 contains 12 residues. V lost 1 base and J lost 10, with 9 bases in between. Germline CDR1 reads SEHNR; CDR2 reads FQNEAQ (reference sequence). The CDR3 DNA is TGTGCCAGCAGCTTAGGGACTCCAGCGCAGTATTTT. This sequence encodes CASSLGTPAQYF.

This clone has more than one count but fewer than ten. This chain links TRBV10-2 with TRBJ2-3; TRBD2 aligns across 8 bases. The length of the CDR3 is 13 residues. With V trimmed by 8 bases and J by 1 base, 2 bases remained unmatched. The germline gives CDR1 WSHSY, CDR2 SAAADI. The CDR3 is CASQLAGTDTQYF. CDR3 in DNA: TGCGCCAGCCAACTAGCGGGCACAGATACGCAGTATTTT.

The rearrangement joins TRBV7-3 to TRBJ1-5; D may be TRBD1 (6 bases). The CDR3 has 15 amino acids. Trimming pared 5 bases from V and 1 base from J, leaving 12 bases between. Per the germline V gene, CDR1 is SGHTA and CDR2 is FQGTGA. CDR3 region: CASSRIGQSNQPQHF. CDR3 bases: TGTGCCAGCAGCCGAATTGGACAGAGCAATCAGCCCCAGCATTTT. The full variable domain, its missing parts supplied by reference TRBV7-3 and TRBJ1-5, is GAGVSQTPSNKVTEKGKYVELRCDPISGHTALYWYRQSLGQGPEFLIYFQGTGAADDSGLPNDRFFAVRPEGSVSTLKIQRTERGDSAVYLCASSRIGQSNQPQHFGDGTRLSIL.

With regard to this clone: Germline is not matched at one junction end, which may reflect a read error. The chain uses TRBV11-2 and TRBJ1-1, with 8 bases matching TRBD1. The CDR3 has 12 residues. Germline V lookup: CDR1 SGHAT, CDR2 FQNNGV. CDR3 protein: CASSPRQGITQF. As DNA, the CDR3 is TGTGCCAGCAGCCCAAGACAGGGGATCACCCAGTTT.

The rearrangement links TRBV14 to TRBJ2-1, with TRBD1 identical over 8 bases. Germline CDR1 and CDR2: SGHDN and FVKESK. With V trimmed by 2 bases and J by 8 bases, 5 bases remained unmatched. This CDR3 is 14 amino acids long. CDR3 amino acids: CASSQRQGADEQFF. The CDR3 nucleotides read TGTGCCAGCAGCCAAAGGCAGGGGGCTGATGAGCAGTTCTTC.

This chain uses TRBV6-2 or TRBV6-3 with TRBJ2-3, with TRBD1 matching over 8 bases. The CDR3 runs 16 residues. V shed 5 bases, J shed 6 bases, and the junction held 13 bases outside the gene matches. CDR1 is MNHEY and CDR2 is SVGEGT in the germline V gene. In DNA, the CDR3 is TGTGCCAGCAGTCGCGGGACAGGTCCCCGAAGGGATACGCAGTATTTT. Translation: CASSRGTGPRRDTQYF.

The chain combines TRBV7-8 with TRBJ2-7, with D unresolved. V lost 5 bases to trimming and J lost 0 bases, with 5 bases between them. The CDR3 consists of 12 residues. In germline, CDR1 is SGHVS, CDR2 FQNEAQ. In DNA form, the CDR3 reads TGTGCCAGCAGCCAGAGCTCCTACGAGCAGTACTTC. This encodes CASSQSSYEQYF.

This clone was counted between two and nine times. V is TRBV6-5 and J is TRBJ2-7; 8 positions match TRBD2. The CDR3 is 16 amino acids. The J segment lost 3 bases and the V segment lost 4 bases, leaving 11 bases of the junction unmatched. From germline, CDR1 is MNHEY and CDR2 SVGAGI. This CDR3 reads CASSSLGIAGRYEQYF. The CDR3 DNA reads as TGTGCCAGCAGTTCCCTGGGAATAGCGGGACGCTACGAGCAGTACTTC.

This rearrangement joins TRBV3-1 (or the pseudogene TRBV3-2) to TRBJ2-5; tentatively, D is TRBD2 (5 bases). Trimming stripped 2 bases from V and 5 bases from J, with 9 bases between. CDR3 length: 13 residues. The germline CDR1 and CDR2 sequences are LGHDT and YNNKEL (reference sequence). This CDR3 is CASSQNERETQYF. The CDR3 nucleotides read TGTGCCAGCAGCCAAAATGAGCGGGAGACCCAGTACTTC.